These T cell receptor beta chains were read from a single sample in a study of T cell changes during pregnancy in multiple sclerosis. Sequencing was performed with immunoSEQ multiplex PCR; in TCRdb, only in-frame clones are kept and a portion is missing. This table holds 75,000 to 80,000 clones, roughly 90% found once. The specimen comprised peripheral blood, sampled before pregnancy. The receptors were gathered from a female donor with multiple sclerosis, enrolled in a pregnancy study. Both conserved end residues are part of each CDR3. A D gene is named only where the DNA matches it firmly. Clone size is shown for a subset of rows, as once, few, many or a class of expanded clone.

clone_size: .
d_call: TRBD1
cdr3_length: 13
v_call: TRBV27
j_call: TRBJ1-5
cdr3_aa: CATRQGWDQPQHF
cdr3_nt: TGTGCCACAAGACAGGGGTGGGATCAGCCCCAGCATTTT

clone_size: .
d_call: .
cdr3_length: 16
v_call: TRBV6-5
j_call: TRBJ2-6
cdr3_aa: CASSYQDPSGANVLTF
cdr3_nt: TGTGCCAGCAGTTACCAGGATCCGTCTGGGGCCAACGTCCTGACTTTC

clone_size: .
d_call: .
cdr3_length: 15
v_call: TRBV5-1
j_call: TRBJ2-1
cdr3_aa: CASSPTRSVANEQFF
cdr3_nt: TGCGCCAGCAGCCCTACTAGATCAGTCGCTAATGAGCAGTTCTTC

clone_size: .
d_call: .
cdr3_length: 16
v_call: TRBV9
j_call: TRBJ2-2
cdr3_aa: CASSVGTQAFTGELFF
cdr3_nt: TGTGCCAGCAGCGTAGGAACGCAGGCCTTCACCGGGGAGCTGTTTTTT

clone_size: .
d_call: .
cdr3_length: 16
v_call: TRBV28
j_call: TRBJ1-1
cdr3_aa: CASRTLSGGRSTEAFF
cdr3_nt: TGTGCCAGCAGGACCCTCTCGGGGGGGCGCAGCACTGAAGCTTTCTTT

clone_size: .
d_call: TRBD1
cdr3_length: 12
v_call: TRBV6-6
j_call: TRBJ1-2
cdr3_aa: CASGTGGYGYTF
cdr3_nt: TGTGCCAGCGGGACAGGGGGCTATGGCTACACCTTC

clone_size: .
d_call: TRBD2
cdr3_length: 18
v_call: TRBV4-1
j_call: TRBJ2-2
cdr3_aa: CASSPRTSGGARTGELFF
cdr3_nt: TGCGCCAGCAGCCCTCGGACTAGCGGGGGGGCGAGGACCGGGGAGCTGTTTTTT

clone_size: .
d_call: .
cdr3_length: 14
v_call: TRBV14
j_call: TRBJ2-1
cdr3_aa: CASSLSNRAGEQFF
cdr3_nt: TGTGCCAGCAGCCTCTCCAACAGGGCCGGTGAGCAGTTCTTC

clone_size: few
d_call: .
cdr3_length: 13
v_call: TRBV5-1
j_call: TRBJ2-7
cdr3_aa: CASSQTESYEQYF
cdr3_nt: TGCGCCAGCAGCCAGACAGAGTCCTACGAGCAGTACTTC

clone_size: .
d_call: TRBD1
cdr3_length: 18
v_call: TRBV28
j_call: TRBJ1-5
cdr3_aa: CASSLLPVFDRVTQPQHF
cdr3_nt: TGTGCCAGCAGTTTATTACCGGTTTTCGACAGGGTGACTCAGCCCCAGCATTTT

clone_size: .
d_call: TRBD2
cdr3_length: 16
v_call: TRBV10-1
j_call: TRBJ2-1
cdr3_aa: CASSGASGASYNEQFF
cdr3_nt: TGCGCCAGCAGTGGGGCTAGCGGAGCCTCCTACAATGAGCAGTTCTTC

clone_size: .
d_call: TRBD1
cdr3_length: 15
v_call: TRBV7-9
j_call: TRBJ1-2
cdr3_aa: CASSLTTGENYGYTF
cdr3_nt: TGTGCCAGCAGCTTGACGACAGGGGAGAACTATGGCTACACCTTC

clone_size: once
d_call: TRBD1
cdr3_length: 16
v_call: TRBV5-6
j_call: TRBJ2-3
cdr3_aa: CASSLDRGWGTDTQYF
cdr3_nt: TGTGCCAGCAGCCTGGACAGGGGATGGGGCACAGATACGCAGTATTTT

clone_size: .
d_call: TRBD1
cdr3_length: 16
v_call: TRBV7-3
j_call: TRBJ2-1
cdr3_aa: CASSALGTGFGNEQFF
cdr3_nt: TGTGCCAGCAGCGCCCTCGGGACAGGGTTCGGCAATGAGCAGTTCTTC

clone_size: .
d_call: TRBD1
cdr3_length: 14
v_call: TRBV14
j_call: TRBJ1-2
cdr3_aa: CASSQAGTGVGYTF
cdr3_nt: TGTGCCAGCAGCCAAGCCGGGACAGGGGTTGGCTACACCTTC

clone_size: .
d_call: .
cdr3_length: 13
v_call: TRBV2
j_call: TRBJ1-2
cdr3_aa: CASTPTVGGGYTF
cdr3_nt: TGTGCCAGCACCCCGACGGTCGGGGGTGGCTACACCTTC

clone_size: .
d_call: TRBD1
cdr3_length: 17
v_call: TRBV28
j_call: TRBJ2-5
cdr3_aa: CASSPYGGTGGQETQYF
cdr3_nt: TGTGCCAGCAGTCCCTACGGTGGGACAGGGGGCCAAGAGACCCAGTACTTC

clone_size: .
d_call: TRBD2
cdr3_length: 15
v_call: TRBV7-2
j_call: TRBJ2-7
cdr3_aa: CASSPSARGSYEQYF
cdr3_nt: TGTGCCAGCAGCCCCTCTGCGCGGGGGTCCTACGAGCAGTACTTC

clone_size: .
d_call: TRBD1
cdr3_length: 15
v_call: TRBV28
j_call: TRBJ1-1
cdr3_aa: CASSLLGTVNTEAFF
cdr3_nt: TGTGCCAGCAGTTTACTCGGGACAGTGAACACTGAAGCTTTCTTT

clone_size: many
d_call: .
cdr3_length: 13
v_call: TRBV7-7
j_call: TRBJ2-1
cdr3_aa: CASSPGGFNEQFF
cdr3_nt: TGTGCTAGCAGCCCGGGCGGGTTCAATGAGCAGTTCTTC

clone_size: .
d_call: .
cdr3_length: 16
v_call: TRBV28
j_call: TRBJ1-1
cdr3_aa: CASSLMGAAGLSEAFF
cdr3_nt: TGTGCCAGCAGTTTGATGGGTGCGGCTGGTCTGTCTGAAGCTTTCTTT

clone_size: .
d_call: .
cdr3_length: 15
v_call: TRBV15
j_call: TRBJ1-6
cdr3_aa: CATSRALGPSAPLHF
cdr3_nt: TGTGCCACCAGCAGAGCCCTAGGTCCGAGTGCACCCCTCCACTTT

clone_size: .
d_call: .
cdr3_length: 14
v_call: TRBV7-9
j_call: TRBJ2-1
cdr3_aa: CASSSPRGFNEQFF
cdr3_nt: TGTGCCAGCAGCTCACCTCGGGGGTTCAATGAGCAGTTCTTC